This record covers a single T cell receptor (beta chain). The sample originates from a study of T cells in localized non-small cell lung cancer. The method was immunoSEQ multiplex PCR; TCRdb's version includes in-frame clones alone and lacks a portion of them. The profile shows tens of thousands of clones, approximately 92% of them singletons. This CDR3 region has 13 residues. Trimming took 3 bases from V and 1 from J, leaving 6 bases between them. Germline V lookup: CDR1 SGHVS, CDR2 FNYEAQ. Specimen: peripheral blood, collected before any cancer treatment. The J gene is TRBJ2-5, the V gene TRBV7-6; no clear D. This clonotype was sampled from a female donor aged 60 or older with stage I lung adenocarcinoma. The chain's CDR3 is CASSLVRQETQYF. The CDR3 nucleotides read TGTGCCAGCAGCTTGGTCCGCCAAGAGACCCAGTACTTC.